This TCR beta chain derives from a study of cytomegalovirus exposure and HLA in healthy donors (dated by TCRdb to about 2017). At the level of the whole study: According to a later analysis, one platform produced both the approximately 110 validation repertoires and the 666 repertoires of the first cohort. The study aimed to test whether signatures of past pathogen exposure could be identified by cataloging public T cell receptors. Along with the roughly 670-subject first cohort, a separate validation cohort of around 120 different subjects was used. To predict cytomegalovirus infection status, the study combined high-throughput TCR immunosequencing, statistical association of individual TCRs with disease status, and machine learning.

Trimming removed 0 bases from V and 5 bases from J, leaving 14 bases between the germline ends. Inclusive of the bounding cysteine and phenylalanine, the CDR3 is 16 residues long. Kept here is only the CDR3 DNA, which spans 48 bases and is read in frame from base 1. From the germline V gene, CDR1 is LGHNA and CDR2 is YSLEER. Library construction relied on the immunoSEQ multiplex PCR assay. From the authors' description of their analysis: A statistical classification framework was built for diagnosing cytomegalovirus status from the catalog of TCR beta chain sequences. In its TCRdb copy, this immuneACCESS table keeps in-frame sequences only and misses some clones. Where compared with another copy, unresolved V genes explain less than half of these, and the others have no known cause. For V, J and clone size, that table is used; D and trimming come from the DNA. This sample holds roughly 120,000 clones; roughly nine tenths were observed only once. The ten top clones hold around 4.5% of the sample.

Separate from the approximately 700-subject first cohort, the validation cohort of 90 to 150 subjects was the group to which the donors belonged. With respect to this clone: This receptor's antigen is unknown. Within one base of it there is no much larger clone, and no base qualities were kept.

The investigation overall reported the following: In the study, some 160 TCR beta chains were listed as associated with cytomegalovirus. While some public TCRs were present in many individuals, most TCR sequences turned up only very rarely across donors. Three of the identified cytomegalovirus-associated TCR beta chains were confirmed in vitro to be specific for cytomegalovirus antigens. A later analysis lacked HLA typing for the validation cohort, so it scored co-occurrence in that cohort across all 110 or so repertoires. The authors suggested that the approach could potentially be generalized to other disease states and immunological phenotypes. Cytomegalovirus status was reported to be diagnosed by the classifier with high specificity and sensitivity in both the original and validation cohorts. Subsequent analysis determined that TCRs grouped into clusters in the first cohort also showed a tendency toward co-occurrence across the roughly 110 validation repertoires, and 85% to 95% of cluster scores exceeded 0.

The source is a man aged 18 to 35 in good health and CMV-seropositive. The sample taken for sequencing was PBMCs. Here the chain combines TRBV4-3 and TRBJ2-1; matching of 7 bases hints at TRBD1 as the D gene. Here the CDR3 is given as CASSQDPQGEDNEQFF. The DNA sequence is as follows: TGCGCCAGCAGCCAAGATCCCCAGGGGGAGGACAATGAGCAGTTCTTC.